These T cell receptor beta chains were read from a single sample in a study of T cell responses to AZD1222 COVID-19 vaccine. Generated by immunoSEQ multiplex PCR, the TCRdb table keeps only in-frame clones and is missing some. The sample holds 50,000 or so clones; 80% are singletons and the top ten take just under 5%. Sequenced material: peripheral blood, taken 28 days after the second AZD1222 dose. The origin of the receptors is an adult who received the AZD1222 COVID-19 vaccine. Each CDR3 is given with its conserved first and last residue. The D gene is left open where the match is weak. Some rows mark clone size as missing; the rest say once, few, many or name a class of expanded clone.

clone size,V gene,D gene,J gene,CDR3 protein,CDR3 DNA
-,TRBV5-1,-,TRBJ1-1,CASSLSTNVYMNTEAFF,TGCGCCAGCAGCTTGTCAACGAATGTCTACATGAACACTGAAGCTTTCTTT
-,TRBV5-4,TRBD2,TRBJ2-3,CASSVGKVAGGRDTQYF,TGTGCCAGCAGCGTAGGAAAAGTAGCGGGGGGGCGTGATACGCAGTATTTT
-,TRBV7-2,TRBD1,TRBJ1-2,CASSPQMDRGHGYTF,TGTGCCAGCAGCCCACAGATGGACAGGGGGCATGGCTACACCTTC
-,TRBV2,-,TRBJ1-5,CASSGQVSNQPQHF,TGTGCCAGCAGTGGACAGGTGAGCAATCAGCCCCAGCATTTT
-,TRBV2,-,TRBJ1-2,CASSERQFGYTF,TGTGCCAGCAGTGAACGGCAGTTTGGCTACACCTTC
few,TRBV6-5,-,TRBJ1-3,CASKGSVENTIYF,TGTGCCAGCAAAGGATCCGTGGAGAACACCATATATTTT
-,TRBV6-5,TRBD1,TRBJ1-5,CASRDSGTGYQPQHF,TGTGCCAGCAGGGATTCCGGGACAGGGTATCAGCCCCAGCATTTT
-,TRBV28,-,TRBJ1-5,CASSLFDLRQPQHF,TGTGCCAGCAGTTTATTCGATTTGAGGCAGCCCCAGCATTTT
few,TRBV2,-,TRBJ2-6,CASTALSGANVLTF,TGTGCCAGCACGGCCCTCTCTGGGGCCAACGTCCTGACTTTC
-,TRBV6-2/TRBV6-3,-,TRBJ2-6,CASSTGEANVLTF,TGTGCCAGCAGTACGGGAGAAGCCAACGTCCTGACTTTC
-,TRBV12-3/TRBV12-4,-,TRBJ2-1,CASSEITGEQFF,TGTGCCAGCAGTGAGATCACTGGTGAGCAGTTCTTC
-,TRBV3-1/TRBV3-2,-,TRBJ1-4,CASSQAGVKEKLFF,TGTGCCAGCAGCCAAGCTGGGGTCAAAGAAAAACTGTTTTTT
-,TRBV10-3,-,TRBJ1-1,CASGDENTEAFF,TGTGCCTCCGGGGATGAGAACACTGAAGCTTTCTTT
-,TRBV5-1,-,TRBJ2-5,CASSFDRETQYF,TGCGCCAGCAGCTTTGACAGGGAGACCCAGTACTTC
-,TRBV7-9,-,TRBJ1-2,CASSSGRTGNYGYTF,TGTGCCAGCAGCTCCGGTAGGACGGGTAACTATGGCTACACCTTC
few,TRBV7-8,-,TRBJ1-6,CASRLADSYNSPLHF,TGTGCCAGCAGACTCGCGGACAGCTATAATTCACCCCTCCACTTT
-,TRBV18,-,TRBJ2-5,CASSLPGQETQYF,TGTGCCAGCTCATTACCCGGTCAAGAGACCCAGTACTTC
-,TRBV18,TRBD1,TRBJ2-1,CASSLGDRGQLASYNEQFF,TGTGCCAGCTCACTGGGGGACAGGGGGCAACTAGCGAGTTACAATGAGCAGTTCTTC
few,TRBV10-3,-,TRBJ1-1,CASMVGFMNTEAFF,TGTGCCTCCATGGTAGGATTTATGAACACTGAAGCTTTCTTT
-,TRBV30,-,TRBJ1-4,CAWSRTDTQEKLFF,TGTGCCTGGAGTAGGACGGACACACAGGAAAAACTGTTTTTT
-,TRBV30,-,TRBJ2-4,CAWSDPGENIQYF,TGTGCCTGGAGTGACCCGGGAGAAAACATTCAGTACTTC
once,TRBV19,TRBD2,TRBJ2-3,CASSIDLVAGGPDTQYF,TGTGCCAGTAGTATAGATCTGGTGGCGGGGGGGCCAGATACGCAGTATTTT
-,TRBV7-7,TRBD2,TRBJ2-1,CASSFGTSRVNEQFF,TGTGCTAGCAGCTTTGGGACTAGCAGGGTCAATGAGCAGTTCTTC
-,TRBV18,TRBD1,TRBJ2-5,CASSPRTGKETQYF,TGTGCCAGCTCACCACGGACAGGGAAGGAGACCCAGTACTTC
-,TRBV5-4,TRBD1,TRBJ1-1,CASSRDSWNTEAFF,TGTGCCAGCAGCCGGGACAGTTGGAACACTGAAGCTTTCTTT
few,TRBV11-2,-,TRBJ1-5,CASSRSGGGQPQHF,TGTGCCAGCAGCCGAAGCGGGGGTGGTCAGCCCCAGCATTTT
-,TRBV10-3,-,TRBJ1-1,CAISDGLNTEAFF,TGTGCCATCAGTGACGGGCTCAACACTGAAGCTTTCTTT
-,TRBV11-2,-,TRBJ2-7,CASSLAGLPPGEQYF,TGTGCCAGCAGCTTAGCAGGGCTCCCACCGGGCGAGCAGTACTTC
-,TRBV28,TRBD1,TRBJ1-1,CASRTIQGAFTEAFF,TGTGCCAGCAGAACTATACAGGGGGCTTTTACTGAAGCTTTCTTT
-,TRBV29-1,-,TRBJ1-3,CSVDGSTSGNTIYF,TGCAGCGTTGACGGCAGTACCTCTGGAAACACCATATATTTT
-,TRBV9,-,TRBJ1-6,CASSVVVNSPLHF,TGTGCCAGCAGCGTAGTGGTTAATTCACCCCTCCACTTT
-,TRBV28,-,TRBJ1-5,CASTNSNQPQHF,TGTGCCAGCACGAACAGCAATCAGCCCCAGCATTTT
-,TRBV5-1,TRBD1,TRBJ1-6,CASSSSSGTANSPLHF,TGCGCCAGCAGCTCCTCCTCCGGGACAGCCAATTCACCCCTCCACTTT
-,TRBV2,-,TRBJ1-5,CASRPGGNQPQHF,TGTGCCAGCAGGCCGGGGGGCAATCAGCCCCAGCATTTT
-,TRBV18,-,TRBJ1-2,CASSTRGHRLQALF,TGTGCCAGCTCAACTAGAGGACACCGTCTACAGGCCCTGTTC
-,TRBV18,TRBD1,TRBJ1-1,CASSGGQIEAFF,TGTGCCAGCTCAGGGGGACAGATTGAAGCTTTCTTT
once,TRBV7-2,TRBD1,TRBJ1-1,CASSLKQGERAFF,TGTGCCAGCAGCTTGAAACAGGGGGAGCGGGCTTTCTTT
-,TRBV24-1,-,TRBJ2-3,CATTSDSTDTQYF,TGTGCCACCACTTCGGACAGCACAGATACGCAGTATTTT
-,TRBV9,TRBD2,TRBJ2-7,CASSVGGGRGFIEQYF,TGTGCCAGCAGCGTAGGAGGCGGGAGGGGGTTTATAGAGCAGTACTTC
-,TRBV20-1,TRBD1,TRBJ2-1,CSATTGGEQFF,TGCAGTGCTACCACAGGGGGGGAGCAGTTCTTC
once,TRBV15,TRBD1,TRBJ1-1,CATSDGQGSTEAFF,TGTGCCACCAGCGACGGACAGGGGAGCACTGAAGCTTTCTTT
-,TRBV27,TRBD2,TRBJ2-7,CASRNGGGGYEQYF,TGTGCCAGCAGGAACGGGGGGGGAGGCTACGAGCAGTACTTC
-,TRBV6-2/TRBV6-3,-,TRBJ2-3,CASSYFGVTDTQYF,TGTGCCAGCAGTTACTTTGGGGTCACAGATACGCAGTATTTT
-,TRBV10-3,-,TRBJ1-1,CAISEFPGPPDTEAFF,TGTGCCATCAGTGAGTTTCCTGGACCCCCAGACACTGAAGCTTTCTTT
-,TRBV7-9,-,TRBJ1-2,CASSDTATYGYTF,TGTGCCAGCAGCGATACAGCAACCTATGGCTACACCTTC
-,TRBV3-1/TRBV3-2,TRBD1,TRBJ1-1,CASSHHRGGTEAFF,TGTGCCAGCAGCCACCACAGGGGGGGCACTGAAGCTTTCTTT
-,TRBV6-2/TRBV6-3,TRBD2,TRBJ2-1,CASSYRQTSVGEQFF,TGTGCCAGCAGTTACAGGCAAACTAGCGTCGGTGAGCAGTTCTTC
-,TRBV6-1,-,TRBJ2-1,CASSERGFAYNEQFF,TGTGCCAGCAGTGAACGAGGGTTCGCCTACAATGAGCAGTTCTTC
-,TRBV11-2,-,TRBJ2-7,CASSLEALGEQYF,TGTGCCAGCAGCTTAGAAGCACTGGGGGAGCAGTACTTC
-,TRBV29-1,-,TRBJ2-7,CSVLIWQGGEQYF,TGCAGCGTATTGATATGGCAGGGCGGCGAGCAGTACTTC
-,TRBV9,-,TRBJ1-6,CASSVELGSPLHF,TGTGCCAGCAGCGTAGAGTTGGGATCACCCCTCCACTTT